These 18 T cell receptor beta chains originate from one sample sequenced in a study of T cell responses to AZD1222 COVID-19 vaccine. Produced via immunoSEQ multiplex PCR; TCRdb's table is partial and in-frame only. Of under 150,000 clones in the sample, approximately 87% were seen once. Here the sequenced sample was peripheral blood, taken 28 days after the second AZD1222 dose. Receptors were obtained from an adult who received the AZD1222 COVID-19 vaccine.

The chain carries TRBV7-9 and TRBJ2-2, with D maybe TRBD1 (6 bases). V was trimmed by 5 bases and J by 0 bases, leaving 19 bases between them. The CDR3 loop spans 18 amino acids. Germline assignment: CDR1 SEHNR and CDR2 FQNEAQ (reference sequence). CDR3 DNA: TGTGCCAGCAGCCTCCGGTCGTGGGGGCTCGCGAACACCGGGGAGCTGTTTTTT. The encoded protein is CASSLRSWGLANTGELFF.

The genes are TRBV28 and TRBJ1-5; weak D call: TRBD1 (5 bases). Trimming left V 3 bases short and J 4 bases short, with 13 bases between. The CDR3 extends over 15 amino acids. Germline assignment: CDR1 MDHEN and CDR2 SYDVKM. CDR3 nucleotides: TGTGCCAGCAGTTTCCAGGGATTGGGTAATCAGCCCCAGCATTTT. Its protein product is CASSFQGLGNQPQHF.

The chain joins TRBV9 to TRBJ1-1; D gene unclear. The CDR3 covers 13 residues. Germline CDR1 is SGDLS and CDR2 is YYNGEE. Trimming stripped 2 bases from V and 0 bases from J, with 5 bases between. CDR3 loop: CASSVGMNTEAFF. DNA for the CDR3: TGTGCCAGCAGCGTCGGTATGAACACTGAAGCTTTCTTT.

The rearrangement joins TRBV3-1 (or the pseudogene TRBV3-2) to TRBJ1-4; 7 bases are a match to TRBD1. The length of the CDR3 is 13 residues. Germline CDR1 LGHDT, CDR2 YNNKEL (reference sequence). V lost 6 bases, J lost 7 bases, and 5 bases stayed unmatched. The CDR3 loop is CASRPGGSEKLFF. The CDR3 bases are TGTGCCAGCAGACCAGGGGGGTCTGAAAAACTGTTTTTT.

This clone was seen once. This sequence joins TRBV10-3 and TRBJ1-2, with D unresolved. The CDR3 is 15 amino acids. V was shortened by 0 bases and J by 4 bases, with 12 bases between the two germline ends. Looked up from germline, CDR1 is ENHRY and CDR2 is SYGVKD. DNA for the CDR3: TGTGCCATCAGTGAGTCGTCAGGAGGACCCTATGGCTACACCTTC. Its translation is CAISESSGGPYGYTF.

Only one count was recorded for this clone. CDR3 nucleotide sequence: TGTGCCAGCGGCTCAACCTTACAGGGGATCTACGAGCAGTACTTC. It encodes CASGSTLQGIYEQYF. V and J are TRBV6-6 and TRBJ2-7; 7 bases line up with TRBD1. The CDR3 has 15 amino acids. CDR1 and CDR2 from the germline V gene are MNHNY and SVGAGI (reference sequence). With V trimmed by 8 bases and J by 3 bases, 13 bases remained unmatched.

This rearrangement joins TRBV9 to TRBJ2-5; no clear D. Germline V gives CDR1 SGDLS, CDR2 YYNGEE. CDR3 length equals 16 residues. V was trimmed by 4 bases and J by 2 bases, leaving 18 bases between them. CDR3 sequence reads: CASSPRSPRNQETQYF. In DNA form, the CDR3 reads TGTGCCAGCAGCCCGCGCTCCCCGAGAAATCAAGAGACCCAGTACTTC.

This chain joins TRBV7-2 and TRBJ1-1; D not certain. The V and J ends lost 2 bases and 0 bases respectively, with 7 bases between them. The germline CDR1 and CDR2 sequences are SGHTA and FQGNSA. The CDR3 is made up of 14 amino acids. Here the CDR3 DNA reads TGTGCCAGCAGCTTAACAAGGATGAACACTGAAGCTTTCTTT. Translation gives CASSLTRMNTEAFF.

V usage is TRBV30 and J usage is TRBJ2-7; D call uncertain. Germline-derived CDR1 and CDR2 are GTSNPN and SVGIG (reference sequence). V was shortened by 0 bases and J by 2 bases, with 5 bases between the two germline ends. This CDR3 spans 12 amino acids. CDR3 sequence reads: CAWSVQTYEQYF. In nucleotides, the CDR3 is TGTGCCTGGAGTGTCCAAACCTACGAGCAGTACTTC.

This chain uses TRBV5-1 with TRBJ2-1, with a tentative D call TRBD2 (5 bases). Germline CDR1 reads SGHRS; CDR2 reads YFSETQ. Trimming left V 0 bases short and J 8 bases short, with 15 bases between. The CDR3 has 15 amino acids. CDR3 DNA sequence: TGCGCCAGCAGCTTGGGGACTGTTATGTTCGATGAGCAGTTCTTC. Protein product: CASSLGTVMFDEQFF.

V usage is TRBV6-1 and J usage is TRBJ1-2, with D unresolved. There are 12 residues in the CDR3. Germline CDR1 reads MNHNS; CDR2 reads SASEGT. The V and J ends lost 0 bases and 4 bases respectively, with 3 bases between them. CDR3 nucleotide sequence: TGTGCCAGCAGTGAAGCGCCCTATGGCTACACCTTC. The encoded protein is CASSEAPYGYTF.

The gene calls are TRBV27 and TRBJ2-7; TRBD2 aligns across 11 bases. The CDR3 totals 15 residues. Germline values: CDR1 MNHEY, CDR2 SMNVEV (reference sequence). CDR3 protein: CVTSPGWLAGGEQYF. DNA of the CDR3: TGTGTCACCAGTCCCGGTTGGCTAGCGGGAGGCGAGCAGTACTTC.

This rearrangement joins TRBV19 to TRBJ2-3, with 11 positions matching TRBD2. Germline loops: CDR1 LNHDA, CDR2 SQIVND (reference sequence). The CDR3 runs to 14 residues. Trimming removed 5 bases from V and 6 bases from J; junction bases left unmatched: 4. The CDR3 spells CASSFRLAGDTQYF. CDR3 in DNA: TGTGCCAGTAGTTTCCGACTAGCGGGGGATACGCAGTATTTT.

The V call is TRBV28, the J call TRBJ1-2; a possible D gene is TRBD1 (5 bases). Deletions cut 5 bases from V and 8 bases from J, with 24 bases between. The germline CDR1 and CDR2 sequences are MDHEN and SYDVKM. The CDR3 is 16 amino acids. The CDR3 DNA reads as TGTGCCAGCAGTACCGGGGGGGGATCGGCAGGGCGCGGCTACACCTTC. Protein: CASSTGGGSAGRGYTF.

V usage is TRBV5-1 and J usage is TRBJ1-2; D is possibly TRBD1 (5 bases). V gave up 0 bases and J gave up 4 bases, with 16 bases separating them. The CDR3 covers 16 residues. CDR1 and CDR2 (germline): SGHRS, YFSETQ. The CDR3: CASSLDRPRAGYGYTF. CDR3 nucleotide sequence: TGCGCCAGCAGCTTGGACAGGCCGCGAGCGGGCTATGGCTACACCTTC.

This clone was detected only a few times. The rearrangement joins TRBV9 to TRBJ1-1, with a tentative D call TRBD1 (5 bases). V was trimmed by 1 base and J by 2 bases, leaving 9 bases between them. CDR3 length: 14 residues. Germline CDR1 reads SGDLS; CDR2 reads YYNGEE. The CDR3 reads CASSVKTDNTEAFF. In DNA, the CDR3 is TGTGCCAGCAGCGTAAAGACAGACAACACTGAAGCTTTCTTT. Full variable domain (missing parts from reference TRBV9 and TRBJ1-1): DSGVTQTPKHLITATGQRVTLRCSPRSGDLSVYWYQQSLDQGLQFLIQYYNGEERAKGNILERFSAQQFPDLHSELNLSSLELGDSALYFCASSVKTDNTEAFFGQGTRLTVV.

The V gene is TRBV27, the J gene TRBJ2-7; the D gene is possibly TRBD2 (6 bases). Trimming pared 4 bases from V and 3 bases from J, leaving 16 bases between. Germline CDR1 MNHEY, CDR2 SMNVEV (reference sequence). This CDR3 spans 15 amino acids. CDR3 residues: CASSSRRGILYEQYF. The DNA for the CDR3 is TGTGCCAGCAGTTCCCGGCGGGGTATCCTCTACGAGCAGTACTTC.

CDR3 residues: CASSPSRTYHTEAFF. The CDR3 DNA sequence: TGCGCCAGCAGCCCATCCCGGACTTACCACACTGAAGCTTTCTTT. The genes are TRBV5-1 and TRBJ1-1; D remains unclear. Germline V lookup: CDR1 SGHRS, CDR2 YFSETQ. The CDR3 extends over 15 amino acids. Trimming took off 4 bases at V and 3 bases at J, with 16 bases between the two ends.